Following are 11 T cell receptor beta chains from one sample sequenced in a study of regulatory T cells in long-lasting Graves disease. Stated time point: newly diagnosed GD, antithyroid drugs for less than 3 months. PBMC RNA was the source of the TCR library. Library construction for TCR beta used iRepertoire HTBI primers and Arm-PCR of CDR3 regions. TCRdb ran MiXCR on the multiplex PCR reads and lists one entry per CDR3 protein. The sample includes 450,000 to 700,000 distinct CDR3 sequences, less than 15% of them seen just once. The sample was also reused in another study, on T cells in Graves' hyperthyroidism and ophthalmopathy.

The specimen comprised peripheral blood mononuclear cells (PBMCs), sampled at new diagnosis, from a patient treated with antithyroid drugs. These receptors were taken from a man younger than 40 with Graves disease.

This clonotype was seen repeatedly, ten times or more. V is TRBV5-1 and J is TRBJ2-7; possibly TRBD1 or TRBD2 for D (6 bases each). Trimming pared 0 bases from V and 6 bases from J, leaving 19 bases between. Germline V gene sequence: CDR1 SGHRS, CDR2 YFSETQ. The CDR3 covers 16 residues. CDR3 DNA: TGCGCCAGCAGCTTGGGAGGAACACAGGGAGGTAGCGAGCAGTACTTC. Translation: CASSLGGTQGGSEQYF.

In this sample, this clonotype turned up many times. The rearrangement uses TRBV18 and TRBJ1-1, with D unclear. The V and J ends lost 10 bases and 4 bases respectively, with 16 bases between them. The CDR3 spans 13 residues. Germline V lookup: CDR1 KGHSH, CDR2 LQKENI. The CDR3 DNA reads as TGTGCCACATCCCCCTTAGGTGGCACTGAAGCTTTCTTT. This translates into CATSPLGGTEAFF. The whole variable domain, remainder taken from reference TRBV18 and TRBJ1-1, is NAGVMQNPRHLVRRRGQEARLRCSPMKGHSHVYWYRQLPEEGLKFMVYLQKENIIDESGMPKERFSAEFPKEGPSILRIQQVVRGDSAAYFCATSPLGGTEAFFGQGTRLTVV.

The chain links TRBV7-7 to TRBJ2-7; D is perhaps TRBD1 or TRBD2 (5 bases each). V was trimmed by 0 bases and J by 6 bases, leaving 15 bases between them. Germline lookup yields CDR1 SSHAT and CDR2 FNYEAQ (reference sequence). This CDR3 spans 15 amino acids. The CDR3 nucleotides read TGTGCCAGCAGCTTAGCCCCGGGACCTTTGGTCGAGCAGTACTTC. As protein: CASSLAPGPLVEQYF.

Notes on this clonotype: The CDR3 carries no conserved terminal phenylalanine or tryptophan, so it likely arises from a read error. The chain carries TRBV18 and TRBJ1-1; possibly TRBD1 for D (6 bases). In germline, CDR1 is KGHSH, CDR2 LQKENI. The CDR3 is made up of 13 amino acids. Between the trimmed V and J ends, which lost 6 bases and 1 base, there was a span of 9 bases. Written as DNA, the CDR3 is TGTGCCAGCTCCCGGACAGAGAACACTGAAGCTTTCCTT. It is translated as CASSRTENTEAFL.

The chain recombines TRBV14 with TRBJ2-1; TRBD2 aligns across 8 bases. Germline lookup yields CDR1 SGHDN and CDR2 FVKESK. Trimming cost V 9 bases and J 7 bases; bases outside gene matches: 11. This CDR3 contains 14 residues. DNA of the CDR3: TGTGCCAGTGCCAGGAGCGGGAGAAAAAATGAGCAGTTCTTC. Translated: CASARSGRKNEQFF.

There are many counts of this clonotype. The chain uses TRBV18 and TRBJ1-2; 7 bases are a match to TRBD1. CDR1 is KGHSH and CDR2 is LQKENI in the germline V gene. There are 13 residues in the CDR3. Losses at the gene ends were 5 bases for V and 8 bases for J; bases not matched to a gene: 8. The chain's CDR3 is CASSIWDSWGYTF. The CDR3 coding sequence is TGTGCCAGCTCAATTTGGGACAGTTGGGGCTACACCTTC. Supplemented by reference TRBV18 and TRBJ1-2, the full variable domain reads NAGVMQNPRHLVRRRGQEARLRCSPMKGHSHVYWYRQLPEEGLKFMVYLQKENIIDESGMPKERFSAEFPKEGPSILRIQQVVRGDSAAYFCASSIWDSWGYTFGSGTRLTVV.

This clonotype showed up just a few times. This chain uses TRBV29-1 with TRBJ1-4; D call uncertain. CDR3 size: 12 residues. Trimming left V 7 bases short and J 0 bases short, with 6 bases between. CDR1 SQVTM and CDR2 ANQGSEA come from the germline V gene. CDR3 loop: CSGGATNEKLFF. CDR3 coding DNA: TGCAGCGGAGGAGCAACTAATGAAAAACTGTTTTTT.

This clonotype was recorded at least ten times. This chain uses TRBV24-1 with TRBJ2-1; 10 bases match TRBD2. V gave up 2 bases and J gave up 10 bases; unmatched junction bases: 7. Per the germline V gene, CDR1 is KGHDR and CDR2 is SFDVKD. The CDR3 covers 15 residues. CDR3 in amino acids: CATSDSAGGPREQFF. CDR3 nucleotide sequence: TGTGCCACCAGTGATTCAGCGGGAGGGCCAAGGGAGCAGTTCTTC.

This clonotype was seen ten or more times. The CDR3 reads CASSPHEGGPYEQYF. CDR3 bases: TGTGCCAGCAGTCCACATGAAGGTGGGCCCTACGAGCAGTACTTC. This chain connects TRBV6-1 to TRBJ2-7; D not resolved. V was clipped by 5 bases and J by 2 bases, with 16 bases between them. The CDR3 covers 15 residues. Germline values: CDR1 MNHNS, CDR2 SASEGT.

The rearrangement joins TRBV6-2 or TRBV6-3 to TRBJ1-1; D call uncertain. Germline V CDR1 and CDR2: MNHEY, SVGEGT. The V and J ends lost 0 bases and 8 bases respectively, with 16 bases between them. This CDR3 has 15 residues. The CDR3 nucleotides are TGTGCCAGCAGTTACTCGATGGCGGGTCTCCTGGAAGCTTTCTTT. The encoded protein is CASSYSMAGLLEAFF.

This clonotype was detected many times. CDR3 sequence reads: CASSPLIGTAGNTIYF. The CDR3 DNA reads TGTGCCAGCAGCCCGCTGATTGGGACCGCTGGAAACACCATATATTTT. The rearrangement joins TRBV3-1 to TRBJ1-3; a weak D match, TRBD1 (5 bases). This CDR3 contains 16 residues. Germline CDR1 and CDR2: LGHDT and YNNKEL (reference sequence). V was pared by 4 bases and J by 2 bases, with 15 bases between.